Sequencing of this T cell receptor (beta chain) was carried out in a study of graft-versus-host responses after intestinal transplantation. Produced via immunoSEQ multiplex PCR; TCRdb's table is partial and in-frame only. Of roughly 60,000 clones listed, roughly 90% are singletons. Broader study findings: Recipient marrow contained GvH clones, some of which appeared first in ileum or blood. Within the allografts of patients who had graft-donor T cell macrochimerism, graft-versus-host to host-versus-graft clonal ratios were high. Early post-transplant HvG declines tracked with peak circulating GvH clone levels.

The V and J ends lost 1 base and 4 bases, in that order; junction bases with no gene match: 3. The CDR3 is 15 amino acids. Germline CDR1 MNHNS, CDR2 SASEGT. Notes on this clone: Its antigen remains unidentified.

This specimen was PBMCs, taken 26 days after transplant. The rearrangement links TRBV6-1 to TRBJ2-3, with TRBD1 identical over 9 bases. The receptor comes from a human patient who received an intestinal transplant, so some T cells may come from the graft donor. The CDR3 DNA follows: TGTGCCAGCAGTGAAGAAACAGGGGGCGCAGATACGCAGTATTTT. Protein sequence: CASSEETGGADTQYF.